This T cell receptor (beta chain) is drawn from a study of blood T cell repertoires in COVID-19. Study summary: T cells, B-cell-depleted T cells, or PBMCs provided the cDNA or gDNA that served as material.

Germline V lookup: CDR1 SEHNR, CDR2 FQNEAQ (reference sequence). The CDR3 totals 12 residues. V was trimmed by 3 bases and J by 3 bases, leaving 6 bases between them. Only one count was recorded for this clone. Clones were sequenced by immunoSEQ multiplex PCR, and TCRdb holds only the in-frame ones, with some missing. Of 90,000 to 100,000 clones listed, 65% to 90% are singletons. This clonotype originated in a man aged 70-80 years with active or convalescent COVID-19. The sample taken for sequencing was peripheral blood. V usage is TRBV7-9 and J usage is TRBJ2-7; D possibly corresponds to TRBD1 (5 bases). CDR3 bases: TGTGCCAGCAGCTTGACAGACTACGAGCAGTACTTC. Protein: CASSLTDYEQYF.